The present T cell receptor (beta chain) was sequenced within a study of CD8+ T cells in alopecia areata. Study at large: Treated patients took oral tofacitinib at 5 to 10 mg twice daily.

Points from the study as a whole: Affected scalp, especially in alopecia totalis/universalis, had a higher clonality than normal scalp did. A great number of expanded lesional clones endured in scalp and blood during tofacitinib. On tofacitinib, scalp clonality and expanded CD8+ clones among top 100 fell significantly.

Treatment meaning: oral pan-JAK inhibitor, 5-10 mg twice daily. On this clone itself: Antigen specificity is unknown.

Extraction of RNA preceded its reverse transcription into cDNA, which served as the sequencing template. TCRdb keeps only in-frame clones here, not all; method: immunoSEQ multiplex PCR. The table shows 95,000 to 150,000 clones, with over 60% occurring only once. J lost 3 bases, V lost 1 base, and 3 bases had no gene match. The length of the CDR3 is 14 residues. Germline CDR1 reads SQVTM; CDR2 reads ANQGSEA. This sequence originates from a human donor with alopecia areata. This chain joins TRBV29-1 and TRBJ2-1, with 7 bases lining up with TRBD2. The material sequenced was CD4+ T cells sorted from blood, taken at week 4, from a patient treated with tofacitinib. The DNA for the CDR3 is TGCAGCGTTGAAGGGACTAGAGACTACAATGAGCAGTTCTTC. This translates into CSVEGTRDYNEQFF.